Detailed here is one T cell receptor beta chain. What antigen it recognizes has not been identified. No much larger clone is present one base from it, and per-base qualities are unavailable. The immunoSEQ Assay, a bias-controlled multiplex PCR, was used to amplify TCRbeta CDR3 regions from genomic DNA. Per the original workflow: The number of nucleated cells in each sample was estimated from the amplification of reference gene primers within the assay. To quantify the absolute abundance of each unique TCRbeta CDR3 rearrangement, sequence reads were collapsed and filtered. For each sample, productive Simpson clonality was calculated by taking the square root of Simpson's diversity index across productive rearrangements. Imported from immuneACCESS, the table was reduced by TCRdb to in-frame sequences with V and J called. These copies leave out some clones; in studies compared against another copy, an unresolved V gene accounts for under half, and the cause of the remainder is not known. That table supplies the V and J calls and clone size; D and trimming were determined from the DNA. A total of under 45,000 clones appear in this sample, roughly 83% of them only once. The top ten clonotypes cover approximately 25% of the sample.

The collaborating institutions used their own protocols to collect whole blood in K2EDTA tubes. For TCRbeta analysis, collaborators shipped samples in one of three forms: frozen whole blood, isolated PBMCs, or DNA extracted from either of those sample types. The data stem from a study of blood T cell repertoires in COVID-19 (dated by TCRdb to the early 2020s). Some background on the complete study: The collaborator samples originated in the United States, Italy and Spain and spanned the acute and convalescent phases of COVID-19. The repertoires were released in a freely available public database intended as a resource for research on the immune response to SARS-CoV-2. Samples were obtained from the ongoing ImmuneRACE study (first 160 participants) and from about 1,300 subjects provided by 6 global collaborators. The prospective study material was composed of cDNA or gDNA derived from T cells, B-cell-depleted T cells, or PBMCs. Where available, HLA class I and class II types were taken from metadata supplied by the sample provider and were not determined by assay-based typing. Deeply sampled blood TCRbeta repertoires from subjects exposed to, actively infected with, or recovered from COVID-19 were included in the dataset. Nearly every sample came with metadata listing a de-identified subject ID, COVID-19 status, age in years and sex.

The paper as a whole reports these results and caveats: The quantity of clinical and demographic metadata differed by source and by participant and was supplied without curation.

The germline ends are 16 bases apart after V is trimmed by 2 bases and J by 5 bases. CDR1 and CDR2 (LNHDA, SQIVND) derive from the germline V gene (reference sequence). The CDR3 goes from the cysteine to the phenylalanine over 15 residues. The entry retains the CDR3 DNA only, 45 bases that are in frame from base 1. The sample was peripheral blood. The chain couples TRBV19 to TRBJ2-7; TRBD2 is perhaps the D gene, given 5 matching bases. This clonotype was sampled from a human donor with acute or convalescent COVID-19. The donor label of this sample is uncertain. The nucleotide sequence is given as TGTGCCAGTAGTATAAGTGAACTCATGGGAGACGAGCAGTACTTC. Its translation is CASSISELMGDEQYF.